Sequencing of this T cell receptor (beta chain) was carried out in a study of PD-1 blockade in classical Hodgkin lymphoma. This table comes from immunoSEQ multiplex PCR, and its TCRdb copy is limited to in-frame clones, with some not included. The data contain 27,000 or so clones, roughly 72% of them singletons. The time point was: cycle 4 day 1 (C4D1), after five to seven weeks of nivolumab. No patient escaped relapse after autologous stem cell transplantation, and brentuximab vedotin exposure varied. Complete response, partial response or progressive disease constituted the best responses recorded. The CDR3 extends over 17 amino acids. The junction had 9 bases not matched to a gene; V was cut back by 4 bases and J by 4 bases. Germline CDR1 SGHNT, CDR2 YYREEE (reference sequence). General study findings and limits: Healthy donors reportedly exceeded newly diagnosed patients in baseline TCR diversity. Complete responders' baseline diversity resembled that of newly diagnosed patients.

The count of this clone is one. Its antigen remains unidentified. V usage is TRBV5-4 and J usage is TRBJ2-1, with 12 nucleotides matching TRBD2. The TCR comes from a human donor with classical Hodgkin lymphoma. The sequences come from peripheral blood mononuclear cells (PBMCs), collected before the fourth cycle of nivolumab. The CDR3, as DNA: TGTGCCAGCAGCCTACCTCTAGCGGGGGGGGGTTACAATGAGCAGTTCTTC. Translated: CASSLPLAGGGYNEQFF.